These 23 T cell receptor beta chains were sequenced from one sample in a study of T cell changes during pregnancy in multiple sclerosis. TCRdb's table, derived via immunoSEQ multiplex PCR, lists solely in-frame clones and lacks some. In the table there are around 60,000 clones, roughly 92% of which are singletons. The sample in question was peripheral blood, obtained in the second trimester of pregnancy. The receptors here all came from a female donor with multiple sclerosis, enrolled in a pregnancy study.

The DNA of the CDR3 is TGTGCCAGCAGCCAAGTCCCTCGAGACAGGCCATCCTACGAGCAGTACTTC. It yields the protein CASSQVPRDRPSYEQYF. The V and J genes are TRBV4-2 and TRBJ2-7; a weak D match, TRBD1 (6 bases). Germline V gene lookup returns CDR1 LGHNA and CDR2 YNFKEQ. The CDR3 has 17 residues. The germline V and J ends were trimmed by 1 base and 1 base, with 17 bases remaining between them.

The chain links TRBV4-3 to TRBJ2-5, with TRBD2 matching over 7 bases. J gave up 3 bases and V 4 bases, and 11 bases lay outside the gene matches. Germline lookup yields CDR1 LGHNA and CDR2 YSLEER. This CDR3 has 16 amino acids. The CDR3 region is CASSLLASGAKETQYF. CDR3 DNA sequence: TGCGCCAGCAGCCTTTTGGCTAGCGGAGCCAAAGAGACCCAGTACTTC.

This clone is a singleton in its sample. This chain links TRBV7-8 with TRBJ1-1; a weak D match, TRBD1 (5 bases). The V gene's germline CDR1 is SGHVS and CDR2 FQNEAQ. This CDR3 is built from 13 residues. V shed 8 bases and J shed 2 bases, with 12 bases lying between them. In nucleotides, the CDR3 is TGTGCCAGCTCCAGGGTCGGAAACACTGAAGCTTTCTTT. Its protein is CASSRVGNTEAFF.

The chain has TRBV7-6 and TRBJ1-1; 8 bases fit TRBD1. J was trimmed by 6 bases and V by 5 bases; bases with no gene match: 11. The length of the CDR3 is 15 residues. Germline V gene sequence: CDR1 SGHVS, CDR2 FNYEAQ. Here the CDR3 DNA reads TGTGCCAGCAGCCGCGCGACAGGGGCCGGCGCTGAAGCTTTCTTT. This codes for CASSRATGAGAEAFF.

The genes are TRBV28 and TRBJ1-4, with D unresolved. V lost 8 bases, J lost 5 bases, and 18 bases lay in between. The CDR3 length is 15 residues. Germline-derived CDR1 and CDR2 are MDHEN and SYDVKM. The CDR3 nucleotides are TGTGCCAGCCGCAGAGGGTGGCGGTTGAATGAAAAACTGTTTTTT. It is translated as CASRRGWRLNEKLFF.

The rearrangement joins TRBV28 to TRBJ2-7, with D perhaps matching TRBD2 (7 bases). Germline CDR1 is MDHEN and CDR2 is SYDVKM. This CDR3 has 14 amino acids. The germline V and J ends were trimmed by 2 bases and 7 bases, with 15 bases remaining between them. CDR3 coding DNA: TGTGCCAGCAGTTTAAGGGGGGGCCCACCGGAGCAGTACTTC. Translating gives CASSLRGGPPEQYF.

This chain links TRBV28 with TRBJ2-7; 8 nucleotides agree with TRBD2. V lost 6 bases to trimming and J lost 0 bases; unmatched junction nucleotides: 13. Germline-derived CDR1 and CDR2 are MDHEN and SYDVKM. The CDR3 sequence is 17 residues long. The DNA of the CDR3 is TGTGCCAGCAGGGGGAGTGGAGCGGGAGTGAGCTCCTACGAGCAGTACTTC. Translated, it gives CASRGSGAGVSSYEQYF.

This sequence joins TRBV7-8 and TRBJ1-5, with 7 positions matching TRBD1. The CDR3 contains 15 residues. The V gene end was trimmed by 3 bases and the J gene end by 5 bases; junction bases not matched to a gene: 7. Per germline, CDR1 SGHVS and CDR2 FQNEAQ. CDR3 coding DNA: TGTGCCAGCAGCTTTGGGCAGGGGGGCGATCAGCCCCAGCATTTT. Translating it yields CASSFGQGGDQPQHF.

The chain carries TRBV6-4 and TRBJ2-3; 9 bases map to TRBD2. V dropped 6 bases and J dropped 3; count of bases not matched to a gene: 7. This CDR3 has 15 residues. Germline assignment: CDR1 MRHNA and CDR2 SNTAGT. The CDR3 coding sequence is TGTGCCAGCAGGCCTAGCGGGGACCTTACAGATACGCAGTATTTT. Amino acid sequence: CASRPSGDLTDTQYF.

J is TRBJ2-5 and V is TRBV28, with 8 bases matching TRBD1. Per germline, CDR1 MDHEN and CDR2 SYDVKM. V shed 5 bases and J 2 bases; nucleotides not matched to a gene: 7. The CDR3 has 15 residues. The CDR3 here is CASSPGQGPQETQYF. CDR3 DNA: TGTGCCAGCAGTCCTGGACAGGGACCACAAGAGACCCAGTACTTC.

The V call is TRBV29-1, the J call TRBJ2-1; TRBD2 matches 11 bases. The V and J ends lost 7 bases and 7 bases, in that order; junction bases with no gene match: 12. The CDR3 is 15 residues long. Germline V gene lookup returns CDR1 SQVTM and CDR2 ANQGSEA. The CDR3 sequence: CSAAILAGAFNEQFF. CDR3 coding DNA: TGCAGCGCCGCCATACTAGCGGGAGCTTTTAATGAGCAGTTCTTC.

The V and J genes are TRBV5-8 and TRBJ2-1, with 10 nucleotides matching TRBD2. The CDR3 has 15 residues. Germline values: CDR1 SGHTS, CDR2 YDEGEE. V was clipped by 5 bases and J by 8 bases; unmatched bases: 10. CDR3 region: CASSRWLAGDYEQFF. The CDR3 nucleotides read TGTGCCAGCAGTCGGTGGCTAGCGGGAGACTATGAGCAGTTCTTC. The whole variable domain, remainder taken from reference TRBV5-8 and TRBJ2-1, is EAGVTQSPTHLIKTRGQQATLRCSPISGHTSVYWYQQALGLGLQFLLWYDEGEERNRGNFPPRFSGRQFPNYSSELNVNALELEDSALYLCASSRWLAGDYEQFFGPGTRLTVL.

The chain carries TRBV4-1 and TRBJ2-5; a possible D gene is TRBD1 (6 bases). Germline CDR1 MGHRA, CDR2 YSYEKL. CDR3 size: 14 residues. V was cut by 1 base and J by 1 base, with 7 bases left in between. The CDR3 DNA sequence: TGCGCCAGCAGCCAAGGAGGGGGCCAAGAGACCCAGTACTTC. This gives the protein CASSQGGGQETQYF.

This chain connects TRBV28 to TRBJ1-1; D gene ambiguous. The CDR3 runs 11 residues. Germline V gene sequence: CDR1 MDHEN, CDR2 SYDVKM. V was cut by 2 bases and J by 10 bases, with 8 bases left in between. As DNA, the CDR3 is TGTGCCAGCAGTTTAGGGCAATTAGCTTTCTTT. Amino acid sequence: CASSLGQLAFF. Filled out from reference TRBV28 and TRBJ1-1, the complete variable domain reads DVKVTQSSRYLVKRTGEKVFLECVQDMDHENMFWYRQDPGLGLRLIYFSYDVKMKEKGDIPEGYSVSREKKERFSLILESASTNQTSMYLCASSLGQLAFFGQGTRLTVV.

This sequence joins TRBV9 and TRBJ2-7; no clear D. CDR3 length equals 15 residues. CDR1 is SGDLS and CDR2 is YYNGEE in the germline V gene. The V end was cut by 2 bases, the J end by 3 bases, with 15 bases between. The CDR3 reads CASSVDLASSYEQYF. The DNA for the CDR3 is TGTGCCAGCAGCGTCGATTTAGCCTCGAGCTACGAGCAGTACTTC.

The V gene is TRBV6-5, the J gene TRBJ1-1, with a tentative D call TRBD1 (6 bases). Germline values: CDR1 MNHEY, CDR2 SVGAGI. The CDR3 totals 13 residues. Trimming removed 5 bases from V and 1 base from J, with 8 bases in between. This CDR3 reads CASSLTGNTEAFF. CDR3 DNA: TGTGCCAGCAGTCTGACAGGGAACACTGAAGCTTTCTTT.

This chain uses TRBV2 with TRBJ1-5; the match to TRBD1 covers 7 bases. The CDR3 spans 15 residues. V lost 5 bases to trimming and J lost 4 bases; unmatched junction nucleotides: 8. Germline loops: CDR1 SNHLY, CDR2 FYNNEI. The CDR3 region has the DNA TGTGCCAGCAGTACCGGGACAGCCTTGAATCAGCCCCAGCATTTT. It specifies CASSTGTALNQPQHF.

V usage is TRBV7-9 and J usage is TRBJ2-5; 10 positions agree with TRBD2. This CDR3 is built from 16 residues. The germline V gene has CDR1 SEHNR and CDR2 FQNEAQ (reference sequence). The ends lost 2 bases at V and 4 bases at J; junction bases unmatched: 7. CDR3 DNA sequence: TGTGCCAGCAGCTTACAGCTAGCGGGAGAACGAGAGACCCAGTACTTC. Translated: CASSLQLAGERETQYF.

V usage is TRBV6-5 and J usage is TRBJ1-2, with TRBD1 matching over 7 bases. The CDR3 covers 10 residues. The ends lost 8 bases at V and 10 bases at J; junction bases unmatched: 4. CDR1 MNHEY and CDR2 SVGAGI come from the germline V gene. The CDR3, as DNA: TGTGCCAGCGGGGGGACAGTCTACACCTTC. It yields the protein CASGGTVYTF.

The chain is built from TRBV7-2 and TRBJ2-1; 9 bases map to TRBD1. J was trimmed by 4 bases and V by 6 bases; bases with no gene match: 7. The V gene's germline CDR1 is SGHTA and CDR2 FQGNSA. The CDR3 runs 15 residues. CDR3 coding DNA: TGTGCCAGCAGTCTGGACAGGGGATTATACAATGAGCAGTTCTTC. It yields the protein CASSLDRGLYNEQFF.

The V gene is TRBV6-1, the J gene TRBJ2-7, with 10 nucleotides matching TRBD2. Germline V gene data show CDR1 as MNHNS and CDR2 as SASEGT. The ends lost 5 bases at V and 2 bases at J; junction bases unmatched: 0. The CDR3 spans 13 residues. CDR3 sequence reads: CASSLAGAYEQYF. CDR3 DNA: TGTGCCAGCAGTCTAGCGGGAGCCTACGAGCAGTACTTC.

This chain joins TRBV6-5 and TRBJ1-2, with 7 bases matching TRBD1. The germline V gene has CDR1 MNHEY and CDR2 SVGAGI. V shed 6 bases and J 8 bases; nucleotides not matched to a gene: 9. This CDR3 region has 13 residues. CDR3 sequence (DNA): TGTGCCAGCAGGGGCACAGGGGTCAACGGCTACACCTTC. It is translated as CASRGTGVNGYTF.

This chain uses TRBV6-5 with TRBJ2-2; possible D gene TRBD2, 5 bases. The V and J ends lost 8 bases and 4 bases respectively, with 14 bases between them. This CDR3 contains 14 residues. Looked up from germline, CDR1 is MNHEY and CDR2 is SVGAGI. The CDR3 DNA is TGTGCCAGCGCGGGCCGGTTATTCACCGGGGAGCTGTTTTTT. It translates to CASAGRLFTGELFF.